This T cell receptor beta chain was sequenced during a study of CD8+CD57+ T cells in acquired aplastic anemia. Study as a whole: The DNA of sorted CD4+ and CD8+ cells averaged around 3 ug. CD4+ cells from healthy donors averaged about 10.8 million reads.

TCR beta VDJ and CDR3 profiling used genomic DNA as template. Each CDR3 protein is one row after TCRdb ran MiXCR on the reads. The profile shows fewer than 250,000 distinct CDR3 sequences, 54% of them singletons. Germline CDR1 is KGHDR and CDR2 is SFDVKD. This CDR3 has 12 residues. The V segment lost 3 bases and the J segment 14 bases; nucleotides outside the gene matches: 4. The chain combines TRBV24-1 with TRBJ2-1, with 9 bases aligning to TRBD1. This receptor was taken from a human donor in good health, serving as a control. Material for sequencing was sorted CD4+, CD8+, or CD8+CD57+ T cells (not recorded which) from PBMCs. The CDR3 nucleotides are TGTGCCACCAGTGATCCCGGGACAGGGAAGTTCTTC. It specifies CATSDPGTGKFF.